This TCR beta chain was recovered during a study of monozygotic twins with inflammatory bowel disease. CDR1 MNHEY and CDR2 SVGEGT come from the germline V gene. CDR3 size: 15 residues. TCRdb reprocessed the 5' RACE reads, keeping one entry per CDR3 protein, no DNA. The table lists around 400,000 distinct CDR3 sequences. This chain joins TRBV6-2 or TRBV6-3 and TRBJ2-7; TCRdb lists TRBD1, though no DNA is available to test this call. The sequencing sample was made of blood. The TCR originated in a human donor with ulcerative colitis or Crohn's disease, or a healthy co-twin of an affected twin (not recorded which). CDR3: CASSWGQASGYEQYF.